The 10 T cell receptor beta chains reported below all come from one sample, sequenced in a study of cytotoxic CD8 clonotypes in ibrutinib-treated CLL. The data were produced by immunoSEQ multiplex PCR, yet TCRdb's version contains in-frame clones alone and is incomplete. The sample gives 250,000 or so clones, around 70% of which show up once; 15% to 19% is in the top ten. Sequencing was performed on PBMCs, taken after 24 months of ibrutinib treatment. Receptors originate from a human donor with chronic lymphocytic leukemia.

The chain uses TRBV14 and TRBJ1-6; D is unresolved. The CDR3 sequence is 12 residues long. CDR1 and CDR2 from the germline V gene are SGHDN and FVKESK. The V end lost 8 bases, the J end lost 7 bases, and 9 bases lay between the germline ends. The CDR3 here is CASGRGNSPLHF. The CDR3 coding sequence is TGTGCCAGCGGCAGAGGAAATTCACCCCTCCACTTT.

The J gene is TRBJ2-7, the V gene TRBV25-1; no definite D call. Trimming pared 3 bases from V and 2 bases from J, leaving 5 bases between. From germline, CDR1 is MGHDK and CDR2 SYGVNS. The CDR3 runs to 12 residues. The CDR3 sequence is CASSDSTYEQYF. The CDR3 DNA is TGTGCCAGCAGTGACTCCACCTACGAGCAGTACTTC.

This clone was observed a handful of times. V is TRBV5-1 and J is TRBJ2-7; D may be TRBD1 or TRBD2 (5 bases each). Germline lookup yields CDR1 SGHRS and CDR2 YFSETQ. This CDR3 comprises 16 residues. Trimming took 4 bases from V and 4 from J, leaving 21 bases between them. CDR3 sequence reads: CASSPRDGPFPYEQYF. DNA of the CDR3: TGCGCCAGCAGCCCAAGGGACGGACCCTTCCCTTACGAGCAGTACTTC.

This clone came up once. The rearrangement links TRBV7-9 to TRBJ1-2, with 9 bases identical to TRBD1. With 0 bases clipped from V and 8 bases from J, the junction kept 10 bases outside the gene matches. Germline CDR1 reads SEHNR; CDR2 reads FQNEAQ (reference sequence). The CDR3 length is 16 residues. CDR3 nucleotide sequence: TGTGCCAGCAGCTTAGCTATGGGACAGGGTTCTAACGGCTACACCTTC. Translation gives CASSLAMGQGSNGYTF.

This clone has a handful of counts. Here the CDR3 DNA reads TGTGCCAGCAGCTTAGCGAGCACAGATACGCAGTATTTT. Translated, it gives CASSLASTDTQYF. The chain carries TRBV13 and TRBJ2-3; no clear D. The CDR3 contains 13 residues. Trimming left V 1 base short and J 0 bases short, with 2 bases between. Germline CDR1 is PRHDT and CDR2 is FYEKMQ (reference sequence).

The chain carries TRBV5-1 and TRBJ2-1; 9 nucleotides line up with TRBD2. The junction had 3 bases not matched to a gene; V was cut back by 2 bases and J by 3 bases. The CDR3 sequence is 15 residues long. Germline lookup yields CDR1 SGHRS and CDR2 YFSETQ. The CDR3 DNA reads as TGCGCCAGCAGCTTCTTAGCGGGAGACTACAATGAGCAGTTCTTC. The encoded protein is CASSFLAGDYNEQFF.

CDR3 nucleotides: TGTGCCAGTAGTACGGAGCCACTAGCGCCCGGGAGTGTCAATGAGCAGTTCTTC. This translates into CASSTEPLAPGSVNEQFF. The chain is built from TRBV19 and TRBJ2-1; 7 positions agree with TRBD2. The CDR3 extends over 18 amino acids. Germline loops: CDR1 LNHDA, CDR2 SQIVND (reference sequence). V was pared by 4 bases and J by 6 bases, with 18 bases of the junction left unmatched.

This chain connects TRBV11-3 to TRBJ2-3, with D uncertain. Germline V gives CDR1 SGHNT, CDR2 YENEEA. V lost 5 bases to trimming and J lost 0 bases, with 9 bases between them. The CDR3 has 14 residues. This chain's CDR3 is CASSIGQSTDTQYF. CDR3 sequence (DNA): TGTGCCAGCAGCATCGGGCAAAGCACAGATACGCAGTATTTT.

The gene calls are TRBV5-1 and TRBJ2-7; 7 bases match TRBD1. The CDR3 is 13 residues long. Germline assignment: CDR1 SGHRS and CDR2 YFSETQ. Trimming took 5 bases from V and 1 from J; bases not matched to a gene: 3. The CDR3 reads CASSDRVSYEQYF. The CDR3 nucleotides read TGCGCCAGCAGTGACAGGGTATCCTACGAGCAGTACTTC.

The V call is TRBV5-8, the J call TRBJ2-7; D may match TRBD1 or TRBD2 (5 bases each). Between the trimmed V and J ends, which lost 3 bases and 3 bases, there was a span of 13 bases. Germline CDR1 is SGHTS and CDR2 is YDEGEE. The CDR3 length is 14 residues. The CDR3 protein is CASSSGTLGYEQYF. CDR3 DNA: TGTGCCAGCAGCTCCGGGACGTTGGGCTACGAGCAGTACTTC. Combining the CDR3 with reference TRBV5-8 and TRBJ2-7 gives the whole variable domain EAGVTQSPTHLIKTRGQQATLRCSPISGHTSVYWYQQALGLGLQFLLWYDEGEERNRGNFPPRFSGRQFPNYSSELNVNALELEDSALYLCASSSGTLGYEQYFGPGTRLTVT.